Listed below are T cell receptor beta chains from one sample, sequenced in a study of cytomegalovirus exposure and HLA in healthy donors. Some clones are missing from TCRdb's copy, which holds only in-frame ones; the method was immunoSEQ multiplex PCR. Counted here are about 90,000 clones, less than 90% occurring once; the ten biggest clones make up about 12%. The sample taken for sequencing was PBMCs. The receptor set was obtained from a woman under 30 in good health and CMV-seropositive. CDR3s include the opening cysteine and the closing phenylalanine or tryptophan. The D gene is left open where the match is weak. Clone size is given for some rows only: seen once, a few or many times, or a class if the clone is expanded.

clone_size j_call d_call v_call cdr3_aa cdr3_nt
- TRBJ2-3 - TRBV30 CAQKTQRDTQYF TGTGCCCAAAAGACACAAAGGGATACGCAGTATTTT
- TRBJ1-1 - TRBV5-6 CASSLSGETEAFF TGTGCCAGCAGCTTGTCAGGGGAAACTGAAGCTTTCTTT
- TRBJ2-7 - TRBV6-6 CASRVGVDLSYEQYF TGTGCCAGCAGGGTCGGGGTGGATCTGTCCTACGAGCAGTACTTC
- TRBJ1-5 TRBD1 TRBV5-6 CASSFGTEISNQPQHF TGTGCCAGCAGCTTTGGGACAGAGATAAGCAATCAGCCCCAGCATTTT
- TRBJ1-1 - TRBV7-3 CASSLYAGENTEAFF TGTGCCAGCAGCTTATACGCAGGGGAAAACACTGAAGCTTTCTTT
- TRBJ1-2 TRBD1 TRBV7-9 CASSRGQGAQGNGYTF TGTGCCAGCAGCAGGGGACAGGGGGCGCAAGGGAATGGCTACACCTTC
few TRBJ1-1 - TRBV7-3 CASSPRPGVDTEAFF TGTGCCAGCAGCCCGCGTCCAGGGGTGGACACTGAAGCTTTCTTT
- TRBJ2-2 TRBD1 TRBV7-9 CASTPTGQNTGELFF TGTGCCAGCACCCCGACAGGGCAGAACACCGGGGAGCTGTTTTTT
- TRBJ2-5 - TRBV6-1 CASSEIERETQYF TGTGCCAGCAGTGAAATAGAGCGAGAGACCCAGTACTTC
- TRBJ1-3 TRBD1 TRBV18 CASSPPSGTGGSGNTIYF TGTGCCAGCTCACCACCGTCGGGGACAGGGGGTTCAGGAAACACCATATATTTT
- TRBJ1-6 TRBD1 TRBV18 CASSPPGQYNSPLHF TGTGCCAGCTCACCGCCGGGACAGTATAATTCACCCCTCCACTTT
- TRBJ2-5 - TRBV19 CASSIEWFQETQYF TGTGCCAGTAGTATTGAGTGGTTCCAAGAGACCCAGTACTTC
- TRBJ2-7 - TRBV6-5 CASSNYREDEQYF TGTGCCAGCAGCAACTACAGGGAAGACGAGCAGTACTTC
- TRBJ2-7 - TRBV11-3 CASSRISGEQYF TGTGCCAGCAGCCGTATATCAGGGGAGCAGTACTTC
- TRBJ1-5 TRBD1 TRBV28 CASRLTQGANQPQHF TGTGCCAGCAGATTAACCCAGGGGGCGAATCAGCCCCAGCATTTT
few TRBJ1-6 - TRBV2 CASSGGLNNSPLHF TGTGCCAGCTCGGGGGGTTTGAATAATTCACCCCTCCACTTT
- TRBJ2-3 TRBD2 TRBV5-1 CASSFTSGTDTQYF TGCGCCAGCAGCTTCACTAGCGGGACAGATACGCAGTATTTT
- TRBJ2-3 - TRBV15 CATSRLQGGPDTQYF TGTGCCACCAGCAGATTGCAGGGGGGCCCAGATACGCAGTATTTT
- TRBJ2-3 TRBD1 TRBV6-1 CASSDGQVGADTQYF TGTGCCAGCAGTGATGGACAGGTTGGGGCAGATACGCAGTATTTT
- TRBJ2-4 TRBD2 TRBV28 CASRPRGAKNIQYF TGTGCCAGCAGGCCGCGGGGGGCCAAAAACATTCAGTACTTC
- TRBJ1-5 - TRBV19 CASSRGGGNQPQHF TGTGCCAGTAGTAGAGGGGGAGGGAATCAGCCCCAGCATTTT
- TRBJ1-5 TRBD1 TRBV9 CASSAGTGTNQPQHF TGTGCCAGCAGCGCCGGGACAGGGACCAATCAGCCCCAGCATTTT
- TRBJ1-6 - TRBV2 CASSIGPLGDSPLHF TGTGCCAGCAGTATCGGGCCCCTCGGGGATTCACCCCTCCACTTT
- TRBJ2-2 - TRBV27 CASGVGGVRGTGELFF TGTGCCAGCGGTGTGGGGGGAGTAAGAGGGACCGGGGAGCTGTTTTTT
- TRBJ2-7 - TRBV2 CASSEEAGASYEQYF TGTGCCAGCAGTGAAGAGGCAGGGGCCTCCTACGAGCAGTACTTC
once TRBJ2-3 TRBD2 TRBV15 CATSRGSGATDTQYF TGTGCCACCAGCAGAGGCAGCGGGGCTACAGATACGCAGTATTTT
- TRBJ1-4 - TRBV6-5 CASSTATAVGEKLFF TGTGCCAGCAGTACCGCAACAGCAGTAGGTGAAAAACTGTTTTTT
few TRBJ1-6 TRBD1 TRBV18 CASSRATGVGNSPLHF TGTGCCAGCTCACGAGCGACAGGGGTGGGTAATTCACCCCTCCACTTT
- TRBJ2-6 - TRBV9 CASSVGRGSGANVLTF TGTGCCAGCAGCGTAGGTCGAGGGTCTGGGGCCAACGTCCTGACTTTC
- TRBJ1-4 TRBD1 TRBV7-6 CASSSGTDRRNEKLFF TGTGCCAGCAGCTCGGGGACGGACAGGCGAAATGAAAAACTGTTTTTT
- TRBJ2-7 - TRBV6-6 CASSQGQIPYAQYF TGTGCCAGCAGCCAAGGACAGATACCCTACGCGCAGTACTTC
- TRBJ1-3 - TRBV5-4 CASIVSTPGLSSDTIYF TGTGCCAGCATAGTTTCCACGCCGGGACTATCGTCGGACACCATATATTTT